Presented here are 17 T cell receptor beta chains from one specimen sequenced in a study of T cell responses to AZD1222 COVID-19 vaccine. Some clones are missing from TCRdb's copy, which holds only in-frame ones; the method was immunoSEQ multiplex PCR. This table holds over 110,000 clones, more than 85% found once. Sequencing was performed on peripheral blood, taken on day 0 of AZD1222 vaccination. The receptors originated from an adult in good health.

This clone was seen more than once but under ten times. The rearrangement joins TRBV7-7 to TRBJ2-7; D perhaps matches TRBD2 (6 bases). Germline values: CDR1 SSHAT, CDR2 FNYEAQ (reference sequence). CDR3 length equals 15 residues. With 5 bases removed from V and 0 bases from J, the gap between germline ends came to 14 bases. In DNA, the CDR3 is TGTGCCAGCAGCGCCGGGGACGGGAGCTCCTACGAGCAGTACTTC. It translates to CASSAGDGSSYEQYF. Based on the CDR3 plus reference TRBV7-7 and TRBJ2-7, the full variable domain is GAGVSQSPRYKVTKRGQDVTLRCDPISSHATLYWYQQALGQGPEFLTYFNYEAQPDKSGLPSDRFSAERPEGSISTLTIQRTEQRDSAMYRCASSAGDGSSYEQYFGPGTRLTVT.

This clone was detected only a few times. The chain is built from TRBV30 and TRBJ1-2, with 9 bases lining up with TRBD1. J gave up 8 bases and V 5 bases, and 15 bases lay outside the gene matches. CDR3 length: 15 residues. Germline V gene sequence: CDR1 GTSNPN, CDR2 SVGIG (reference sequence). This CDR3 is CAWLKTRDRVRGYTF. CDR3 DNA: TGTGCCTGGCTAAAAACGAGGGACAGGGTGAGGGGCTACACCTTC.

This clone showed up just once. The chain links TRBV24-1 to TRBJ2-3; D not resolved. CDR1 is KGHDR, CDR2 SFDVKD, per germline. Trimming took 7 bases from V and 2 from J, leaving 3 bases between them. The CDR3 is 11 residues long. The CDR3 sequence is CATRNTDTQYF. CDR3 DNA: TGTGCCACCAGGAACACAGATACGCAGTATTTT.

This chain joins TRBV18 and TRBJ2-2, with 7 bases aligning to TRBD1. The CDR3 runs 15 residues. The V gene's germline CDR1 is KGHSH and CDR2 LQKENI. Losses at the gene ends were 3 bases for V and 6 bases for J; bases not matched to a gene: 7. In DNA form, the CDR3 reads TGTGCCAGCTCACCGGAGCAACAGGGGCCCGGGGAGCTGTTTTTT. It is translated as CASSPEQQGPGELFF.

This chain connects TRBV9 to TRBJ1-3; TRBD1 matches 7 bases. V shed 4 bases and J 1 base; nucleotides not matched to a gene: 5. The CDR3 is 15 residues long. Germline V lookup: CDR1 SGDLS, CDR2 YYNGEE. DNA for the CDR3: TGTGCCAGCAGCCGGGAGGGACAGTCTGGAAACACCATATATTTT. It encodes CASSREGQSGNTIYF.

The chain couples TRBV27 to TRBJ2-7; 9 bases agree with TRBD2. V was pared by 3 bases and J by 7 bases, with 10 bases of the junction left unmatched. This CDR3 spans 15 amino acids. Germline CDR1 and CDR2: MNHEY and SMNVEV (reference sequence). The CDR3 is CASSFGIAGVVEQYF. The CDR3 DNA sequence: TGTGCCAGCAGTTTTGGAATAGCGGGAGTTGTTGAGCAGTACTTC.

The table lists this clone with a count of one. J is TRBJ2-3 and V is TRBV3-1 (or the pseudogene TRBV3-2), with 14 bases matching TRBD2. Germline trimming cut 3 bases from V and 3 bases from J; bases unmatched to any gene: 8. Looked up from germline, CDR1 is LGHDT and CDR2 is YNNKEL (reference sequence). This CDR3 has 18 amino acids. The CDR3 reads CASSHRLAGGAETDTQYF. The CDR3 nucleotides read TGTGCCAGCAGCCATCGACTAGCGGGGGGGGCCGAGACAGATACGCAGTATTTT.

The chain recombines TRBV11-2 with TRBJ1-1; D gene unclear. The CDR3 covers 13 residues. Germline V gene sequence: CDR1 SGHAT, CDR2 FQNNGV. The V gene lost 1 base and the J gene lost 1 base, with 4 bases spanning the gap. The CDR3 nucleotides read TGTGCCAGCAGCTTAGGGGCGAACACTGAAGCTTTCTTT. The encoded protein is CASSLGANTEAFF.

This sequence joins TRBV20-1 and TRBJ2-7; possibly TRBD1 for D (5 bases). Germline V gene lookup returns CDR1 DFQATT and CDR2 SNEGSKA (reference sequence). Trimming left V 7 bases short and J 3 bases short, with 10 bases between. This CDR3 region has 11 residues. CDR3 loop: CSVDRSYEQYF. CDR3 sequence (DNA): TGCAGTGTAGACAGAAGCTACGAGCAGTACTTC.

The chain recombines TRBV19 with TRBJ2-7, with 10 positions matching TRBD2. The germline gives CDR1 LNHDA, CDR2 SQIVND (reference sequence). Losses at the gene ends were 6 bases for V and 5 bases for J; bases not matched to a gene: 10. This CDR3 contains 15 residues. In DNA form, the CDR3 reads TGTGCCAGTAGGGGGACTAGCGTCCTCGGCGACGAGCAGTACTTC. This codes for CASRGTSVLGDEQYF.

The gene calls are TRBV2 and TRBJ2-3, with a tentative D call TRBD1 (5 bases). V gave up 1 base and J gave up 4 bases, with 9 bases separating them. CDR3 size: 14 residues. Germline V gene data show CDR1 as SNHLY and CDR2 as FYNNEI. In nucleotides, the CDR3 is TGTGCCAGCAGTGAAGTGCTAGGGGCAGATACGCAGTATTTT. Translation gives CASSEVLGADTQYF.

In its sample, this clone was seen once. The genes are TRBV2 and TRBJ1-6, with D hard to call. There are 11 residues in the CDR3. V dropped 6 bases and J dropped 13 bases, with 10 bases sitting between them. Looked up from germline, CDR1 is SNHLY and CDR2 is FYNNEI. CDR3: CASRTPLPLHF. In DNA, the CDR3 is TGTGCCAGCAGAACCCCCCTTCCCCTCCACTTT.

This clone was found once. The chain carries TRBV18 and TRBJ2-3; D uncertain. The V end lost 2 bases, the J end lost 4 bases, and 13 bases lay between the germline ends. This CDR3 has 15 residues. The germline gives CDR1 KGHSH, CDR2 LQKENI. The CDR3, as DNA: TGTGCCAGCTCACCAAGCCGCTACTCATCAGATACGCAGTATTTT. Protein product: CASSPSRYSSDTQYF.

The chain carries TRBV12-5 and TRBJ1-3, with D uncertain. Trimming removed 11 bases from V and 0 bases from J, with 11 bases in between. This CDR3 comprises 13 residues. Germline CDR1 reads LGHNT; CDR2 reads FRNRAP. Here the CDR3 reads CAAERPSGNTIYF. DNA for the CDR3: TGTGCTGCCGAACGGCCCTCTGGAAACACCATATATTTT.

The chain joins TRBV7-2 to TRBJ2-6; TRBD1 is a possible D gene (6 bases). The CDR3 contains 17 residues. Germline CDR1 is SGHTA and CDR2 is FQGNSA. The V and J ends lost 1 base and 1 base respectively, with 11 bases between them. The chain's CDR3 is CASSLDNTGSGANVLTF. CDR3 nucleotides: TGTGCCAGCAGCTTAGATAACACAGGGTCTGGGGCCAACGTCCTGACTTTC.

The chain links TRBV3-1 (or the pseudogene TRBV3-2) to TRBJ2-7; D call uncertain. Trimming left V 0 bases short and J 1 base short, with 10 bases between. Looked up from germline, CDR1 is LGHDT and CDR2 is YNNKEL (reference sequence). The CDR3 totals 15 residues. CDR3 sequence reads: CASSQDYRSSYEQYF. The CDR3 DNA reads TGTGCCAGCAGCCAAGACTATCGTTCGTCCTACGAGCAGTACTTC.

V is TRBV24-1 and J is TRBJ1-4; D is ambiguous. With 3 bases removed from V and 7 bases from J, the gap between germline ends came to 14 bases. Germline CDR1 reads KGHDR; CDR2 reads SFDVKD. This CDR3 has 15 residues. CDR3 coding DNA: TGTGCCACCAGTGATACCGGCCGTGATAGTGAAAAACTGTTTTTT. Its protein product is CATSDTGRDSEKLFF.